The clone carrying this TCR beta chain appeared a single time. Antigen specificity is unknown. Distinct nucleotide sequences in the sample also encode this CDR3. The CDR3 runs 13 residues. Germline V CDR1 and CDR2: MNHEY, SVGAGI. The PCR was carried out with 60 Vbeta primers and 13 Jbeta primers. Clones were sequenced by immunoSEQ multiplex PCR, and TCRdb holds only the in-frame ones, with some missing. The sample has around 150,000 clones; around 77% are singletons. This record belongs to a study of cytomegalovirus exposure and HLA in healthy donors. Overall study findings and caveats: In a later analysis, at a false discovery rate of 0.05, roughly 17,000 TCR beta sequences were associated with HLA alleles.

The chain links TRBV6-5 to TRBJ2-3, with TRBD2 identical over 15 bases. The receptor was isolated from a man aged 25 to 40 in good health and CMV-seronegative. The sample comprised PBMCs. CDR3 amino acids: CVVGLAGGDTQYF. CDR3 sequence (DNA): TGTGTGGTGGGACTAGCGGGAGGAGATACGCAGTATTTT.